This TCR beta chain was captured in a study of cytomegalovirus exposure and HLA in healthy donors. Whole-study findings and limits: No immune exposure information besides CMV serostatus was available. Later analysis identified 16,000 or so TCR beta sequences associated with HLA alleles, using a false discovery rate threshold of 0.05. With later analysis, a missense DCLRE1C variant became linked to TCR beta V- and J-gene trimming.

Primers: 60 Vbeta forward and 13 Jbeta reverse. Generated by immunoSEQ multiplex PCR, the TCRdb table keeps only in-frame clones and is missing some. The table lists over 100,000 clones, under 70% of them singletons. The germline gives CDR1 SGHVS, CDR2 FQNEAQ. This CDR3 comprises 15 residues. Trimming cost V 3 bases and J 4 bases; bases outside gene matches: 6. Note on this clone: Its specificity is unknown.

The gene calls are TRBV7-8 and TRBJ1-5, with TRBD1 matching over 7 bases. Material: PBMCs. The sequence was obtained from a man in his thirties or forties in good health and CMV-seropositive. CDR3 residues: CASSFDRQGNQPQHF. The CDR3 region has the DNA TGTGCCAGCAGCTTCGACCGACAGGGAAATCAGCCCCAGCATTTT.